This note documents a single T cell receptor beta chain sequence. The study separated CD4+ cells into CD45RA+ naive and CD45RA-negative memory subsets. The V and J ends lost 2 bases and 3 bases, in that order; junction bases with no gene match: 13. Per germline, CDR1 WNHNN and CDR2 SYGVQD (reference sequence). This CDR3 is built from 17 residues. The sample comes from a study of shared clonotypes between healthy human individuals. Clones were sequenced by immunoSEQ multiplex PCR, and TCRdb holds only the in-frame ones, with some missing. Among 2 million to 3 million clones listed, approximately 93% were seen once.

This sequence originates from a young man in good health. Some clones in this sample may be carry-over from other donors' samples. This chain joins TRBV10-1 and TRBJ2-7; 7 bases are a match to TRBD1. The sequencing sample was made of naive CD4+ T cells from PBMCs. The subset denotes: CD45RA+ positively selected. CDR3 nucleotides: TGCGCCAGCAGTGAGAGTAAACCAACAGGGGCAAGCTACGAGCAGTACTTC. Translating it yields CASSESKPTGASYEQYF.